These T cell receptor beta chains were read from a single sample in a study of cytomegalovirus exposure and HLA in healthy donors. Measured with immunoSEQ multiplex PCR; TCRdb has only the in-frame clones, and not every one. The sample yields about 120,000 clones, 65% to 90% seen once. Sequencing input: PBMCs. These receptors originate from a man aged 30-40 years in good health and CMV-seronegative. Both conserved end residues are part of each CDR3. Each record gives: J gene, clone size, D gene, V gene, CDR3 DNA, CDR3 protein. D genes are given only for firm matches. Only some rows state a clone size, as once, few, many or a class for expanded clones.

>TRBJ1-6|.|.|TRBV7-8
TGTGCCAGCAGCTCATCAGGGGCTCTTAATTCACCCCTCCACTTT
CASSSSGALNSPLHF
>TRBJ1-2|.|.|TRBV27
TGTGCCACCAGAGAGGTCAATAATCATGGCTACACCTTC
CATREVNNHGYTF
>TRBJ1-2|few|.|TRBV19
TGTGCCAGTAGAATTGCGGAACTCGGCGGCTACACCTTC
CASRIAELGGYTF
>TRBJ2-7|.|TRBD1|TRBV6-5
TGTGCCAGCAGTTACTCGGCAGGGGGTAATCTCGAGCAGTACTTC
CASSYSAGGNLEQYF
>TRBJ2-7|.|TRBD2|TRBV5-4
TGTGCCAGCAGCCCACTAGCGGGGGGAGCGTCCTACGAGCAGTACTTC
CASSPLAGGASYEQYF
>TRBJ2-7|.|TRBD2|TRBV10-3
TGTGCCATCAGCCTAGCGGGAGCCTACGAGCAGTACTTC
CAISLAGAYEQYF
>TRBJ1-1|.|.|TRBV13
TGTGCCAGCAGCATACAGGGCAGGTACACTGAAGCTTTCTTT
CASSIQGRYTEAFF
>TRBJ2-7|.|TRBD1|TRBV5-4
TGTGCCAGCAGCCCACAGGGGTTTCCCCTCGAGCAGTACTTC
CASSPQGFPLEQYF
>TRBJ2-7|.|TRBD2|TRBV7-2
TGTGCCAGCAGCTTTCGACTAGCGGGGAGACTCTACGAGCAGTACTTC
CASSFRLAGRLYEQYF
>TRBJ2-2|once|TRBD2|TRBV2
TGTGCCAGCGACGGGACTAGCGCCGGGGAGCTGTTTTTT
CASDGTSAGELFF
>TRBJ1-5|.|.|TRBV10-1
TGCGCCAGCAGTTGGTCCGGGGGGCCCCAGCATTTT
CASSWSGGPQHF
>TRBJ2-5|.|.|TRBV6-6
TGTGCCAGCAGTCCGAATAGCGAGACCCAGTACTTC
CASSPNSETQYF
>TRBJ2-4|.|TRBD2|TRBV30
TGTGCCTGGGAAAAAAAAGCGGGGGAAGGTTTGTACTTC
CAWEKKAGEGLYF
>TRBJ2-3|.|TRBD2|TRBV7-2
TGTGCCAGCAGCCGGGCGGGGGGGCGTCAAGGTGGCACAGATACGCAGTATTTT
CASSRAGGRQGGTDTQYF
>TRBJ1-4|once|TRBD1|TRBV27
TGTGCCAGCAGTTTAGGACAGGACCTACCCAAACTGTTTTTT
CASSLGQDLPKLFF
>TRBJ2-7|.|.|TRBV5-6
TGTGCCAGCAGCTTGGGGGCAGGTAACGAGCAGTACTTC
CASSLGAGNEQYF
>TRBJ2-1|.|.|TRBV19
TGTGCCAGTAGTATAGGGGCGAACGTCAATGAGCAGTTCTTC
CASSIGANVNEQFF
>TRBJ1-6|.|.|TRBV9
TGTGCCAGCAGCGTAGCACAGCTTAATTCACCCCTCCACTTT
CASSVAQLNSPLHF
>TRBJ2-1|.|TRBD1|TRBV9
TGTGCCAGCAGTGTGGGACAGAGGTACTACAATGAGCAGTTCTTC
CASSVGQRYYNEQFF
>TRBJ1-1|.|.|TRBV12-2
TGTGCAAGTCGCTTATGCCCCTCAGAGAACACTGAAGCTTTCTTT
CASRLCPSENTEAFF
>TRBJ2-3|.|.|TRBV6-4
TGTGCCAGCGTCGCGGAACCATTCGGAAGCACAGATACGCAGTATTTT
CASVAEPFGSTDTQYF
>TRBJ2-2|.|TRBD1|TRBV7-8
TGTGCCAGCAGCTTAAAGACAGGGGGCACCGGGGAGCTGTTTTTT
CASSLKTGGTGELFF
>TRBJ1-1|.|TRBD1|TRBV2
TGTGCCAGCAGTGACGGGACAGTTATGAACACTGAAGCTTTCTTT
CASSDGTVMNTEAFF
>TRBJ1-2|once|.|TRBV12-5
TGTGCTAGTGGTTTCGGGGGGAAAGGCTACACCTTC
CASGFGGKGYTF
>TRBJ2-2|.|TRBD1|TRBV5-6
TGTGCCAGCAGCCCCCTGGGACAGCCGAACACCGGGGAGCTGTTTTTT
CASSPLGQPNTGELFF
>TRBJ1-1|.|TRBD1|TRBV18
TGTGCCAGCTCACCCGGACAGGGTAGGACTGAAGCTTTCTTT
CASSPGQGRTEAFF
>TRBJ1-3|.|TRBD1|TRBV18
TGTGCCAGCTCTCTGCAGGGGGGCTACGGTAATCCATCTGGAAACACCATATATTTT
CASSLQGGYGNPSGNTIYF
>TRBJ2-2|.|.|TRBV11-2
TGTGCCAGCAGCTTAGATCTATTCCGCCAGGGTTGGGCCGGGGAGCTGTTTTTT
CASSLDLFRQGWAGELFF
>TRBJ2-3|.|TRBD2|TRBV28
TGTGCCAGCAGTTCCTCGGGGGGGAGCACAGATACGCAGTATTTT
CASSSSGGSTDTQYF
>TRBJ2-7|.|TRBD1|TRBV5-1
TGCGCCAGCAGACTGACAGGGGGTTGGTCCTACGAGCAGTACTTC
CASRLTGGWSYEQYF
>TRBJ2-6|.|.|TRBV6-4
TGTGCCAGCCAGGTCCTTCGCTCTGGGGCCAACGTCCTGACTTTC
CASQVLRSGANVLTF
>TRBJ2-3|once|TRBD1|TRBV5-1
TGCGCCAGCAGATCCCCCGAGGACAGGGGGGTAATTAGCACAGATACGCAGTATTTT
CASRSPEDRGVISTDTQYF
>TRBJ1-1|.|.|TRBV5-4
TGTGCCAGCAGCTATGACAGAGAAGCTTTCTTT
CASSYDREAFF
>TRBJ2-7|once|.|TRBV5-5
TGTGCCAGCAGCTTGGTGGGCAGGTCCTACGAGCAGTACTTC
CASSLVGRSYEQYF
>TRBJ1-4|.|.|TRBV19
TGTGCCACCCTGGGCAGTAATGAAAAACTGTTTTTT
CATLGSNEKLFF
>TRBJ2-7|.|TRBD1|TRBV7-9
TGTGCCAGCAGCCCAAGACAGGGGGCGCGATTCGGCTACGAGCAGTACTTC
CASSPRQGARFGYEQYF
>TRBJ1-4|.|.|TRBV28
TGTGCCTCCAGGGGCGTGAACAATGAAAAACTGTTTTTT
CASRGVNNEKLFF
>TRBJ2-7|.|TRBD1|TRBV5-1
TGCGCCAGCGCGGGGTTGAGCCGGGACAGGAGCTCCTACGAGCAGTACTTC
CASAGLSRDRSSYEQYF
>TRBJ2-3|once|TRBD1|TRBV6-5
TGTGCCAGCAGTTTAAGGGCAGGGGGAGATACGCAGTATTTT
CASSLRAGGDTQYF
>TRBJ2-2|.|TRBD1|TRBV5-4
TGTGCCAGCAGCTTGCAGGGGGCTACCGGGGAGCTGTTTTTT
CASSLQGATGELFF
>TRBJ2-3|.|.|TRBV6-5
TGTGCCAGCAGGGTTGGGCTTAACACAGATACGCAGTATTTT
CASRVGLNTDTQYF
>TRBJ1-5|once|.|TRBV18
TGTGCCAGCTCACCCACGGGGGTTCAGGCTAGACAGCCCCAGCATTTT
CASSPTGVQARQPQHF
>TRBJ2-1|few|.|TRBV10-3
TGTGCCATCAGTGGTCGCGGGGCCCCCCCCGAGCAGTTCTTC
CAISGRGAPPEQFF
>TRBJ1-2|.|TRBD1|TRBV4-3
TGCGCCAGCAGCCAAGTGGACAGGGCATCTGGCTACACCTTC
CASSQVDRASGYTF
>TRBJ1-6|.|TRBD1|TRBV30
TGTGCCTGGAGTGTATTGGACAGGGAATATTCACCCCTCCACTTT
CAWSVLDREYSPLHF
>TRBJ1-2|.|.|TRBV10-3
TGTGCCATCAGTTCTCCGCGGGACCCTGGGCATGGCTACACCTTC
CAISSPRDPGHGYTF
>TRBJ2-7|.|TRBD2|TRBV28
TGTGCCAGCAGTCGTACCATAGCGGGGTTCGCCTCCTACGAGCAGTACTTC
CASSRTIAGFASYEQYF
>TRBJ1-2|.|TRBD1|TRBV6-5
TGTGCCAGCAGTCCCCACAGGGGCATAGGGTATGGCTACACCTTC
CASSPHRGIGYGYTF
>TRBJ2-1|.|TRBD1|TRBV28
TGTGCCAGCAGTTTACCCGGGACAGTTTACAATGAGCAGTTCTTC
CASSLPGTVYNEQFF